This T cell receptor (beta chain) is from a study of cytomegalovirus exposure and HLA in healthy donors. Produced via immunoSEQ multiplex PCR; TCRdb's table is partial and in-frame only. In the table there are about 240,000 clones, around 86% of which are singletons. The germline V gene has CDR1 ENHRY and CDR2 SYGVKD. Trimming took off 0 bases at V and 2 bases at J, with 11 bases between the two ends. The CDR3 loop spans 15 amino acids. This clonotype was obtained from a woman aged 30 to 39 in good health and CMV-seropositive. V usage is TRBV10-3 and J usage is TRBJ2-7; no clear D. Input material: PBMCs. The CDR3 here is CAISESAARAYEQYF. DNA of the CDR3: TGTGCCATCAGTGAGTCTGCCGCCCGGGCCTACGAGCAGTACTTC.